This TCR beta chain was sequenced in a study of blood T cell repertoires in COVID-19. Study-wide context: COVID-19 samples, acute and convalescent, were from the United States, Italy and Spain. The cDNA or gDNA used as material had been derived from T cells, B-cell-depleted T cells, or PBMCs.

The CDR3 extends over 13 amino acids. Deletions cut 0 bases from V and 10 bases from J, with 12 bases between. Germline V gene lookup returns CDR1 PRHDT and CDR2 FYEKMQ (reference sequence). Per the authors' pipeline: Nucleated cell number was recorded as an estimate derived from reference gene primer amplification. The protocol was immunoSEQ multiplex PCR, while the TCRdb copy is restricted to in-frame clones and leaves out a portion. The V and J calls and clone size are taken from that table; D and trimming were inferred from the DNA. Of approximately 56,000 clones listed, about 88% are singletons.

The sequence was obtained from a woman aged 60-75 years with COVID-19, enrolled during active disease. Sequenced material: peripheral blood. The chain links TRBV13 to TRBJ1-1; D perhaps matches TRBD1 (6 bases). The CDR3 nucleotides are TGTGCCAGCAGCTTAGGGAGGGGGAGTGGAGCTTTCTTT. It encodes CASSLGRGSGAFF.